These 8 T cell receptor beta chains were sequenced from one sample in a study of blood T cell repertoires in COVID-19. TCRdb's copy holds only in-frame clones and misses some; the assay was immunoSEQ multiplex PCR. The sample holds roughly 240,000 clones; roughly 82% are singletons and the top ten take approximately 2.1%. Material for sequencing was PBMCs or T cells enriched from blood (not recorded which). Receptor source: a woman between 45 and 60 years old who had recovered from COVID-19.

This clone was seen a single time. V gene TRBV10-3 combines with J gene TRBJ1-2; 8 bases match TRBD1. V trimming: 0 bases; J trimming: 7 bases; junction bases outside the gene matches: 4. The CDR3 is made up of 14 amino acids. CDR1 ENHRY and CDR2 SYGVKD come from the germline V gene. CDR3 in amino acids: CAISESRQGSGYTF. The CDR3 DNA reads TGTGCCATCAGTGAGTCGAGACAGGGGTCTGGCTACACCTTC.

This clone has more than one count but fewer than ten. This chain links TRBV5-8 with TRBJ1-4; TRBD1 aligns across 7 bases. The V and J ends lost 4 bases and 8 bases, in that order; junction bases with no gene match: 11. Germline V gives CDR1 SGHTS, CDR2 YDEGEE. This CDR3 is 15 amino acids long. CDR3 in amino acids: CASSGGTVTGEKLFF. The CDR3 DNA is TGTGCCAGCAGCGGAGGGACAGTCACTGGGGAAAAACTGTTTTTT.

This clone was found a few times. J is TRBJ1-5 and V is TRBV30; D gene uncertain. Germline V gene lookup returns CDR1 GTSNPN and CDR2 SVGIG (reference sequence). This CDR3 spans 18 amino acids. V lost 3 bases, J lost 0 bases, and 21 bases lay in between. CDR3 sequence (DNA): TGTGCCTGGAGCCCCGGAAGGCTGGGTACGGGTAGCAATCAGCCCCAGCATTTT. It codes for CAWSPGRLGTGSNQPQHF. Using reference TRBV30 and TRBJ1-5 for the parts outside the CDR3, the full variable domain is SQTIHQWPATLVQPVGSPLSLECTVEGTSNPNLYWYRQAAGRGLQLLFYSVGIGQISSEVPQNLSASRPQDRQFILSSKKLLLSDSGFYLCAWSPGRLGTGSNQPQHFGDGTRLSIL.

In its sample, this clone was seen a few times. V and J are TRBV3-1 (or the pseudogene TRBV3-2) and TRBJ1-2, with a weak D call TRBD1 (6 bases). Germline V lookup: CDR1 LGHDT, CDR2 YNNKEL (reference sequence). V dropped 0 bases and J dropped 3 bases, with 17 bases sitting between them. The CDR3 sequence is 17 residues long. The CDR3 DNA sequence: TGTGCCAGCAGCCAAGATGGGGCGGGTCAGGGGCACTATGGCTACACCTTC. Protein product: CASSQDGAGQGHYGYTF.

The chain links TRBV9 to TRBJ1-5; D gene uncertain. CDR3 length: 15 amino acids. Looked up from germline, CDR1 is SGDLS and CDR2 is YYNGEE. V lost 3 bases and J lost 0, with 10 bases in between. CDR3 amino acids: CASSASGSSNQPQHF. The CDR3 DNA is TGTGCCAGCAGCGCCTCGGGGAGTAGCAATCAGCCCCAGCATTTT.

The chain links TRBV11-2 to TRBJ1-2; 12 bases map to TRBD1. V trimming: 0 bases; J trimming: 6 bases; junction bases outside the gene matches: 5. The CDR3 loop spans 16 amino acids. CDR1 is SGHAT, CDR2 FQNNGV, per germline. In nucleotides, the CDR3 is TGTGCCAGCAGCTTAGATCGTAGGGACAGGGGGCATGGCTACACCTTC. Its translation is CASSLDRRDRGHGYTF. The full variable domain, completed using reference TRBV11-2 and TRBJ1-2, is EAGVAQSPRYKIIEKRQSVAFWCNPISGHATLYWYQQILGQGPKLLIQFQNNGVVDDSQLPKDRFSAERLKGVDSTLKIQPAKLEDSAVYLCASSLDRRDRGHGYTFGSGTRLTVV.

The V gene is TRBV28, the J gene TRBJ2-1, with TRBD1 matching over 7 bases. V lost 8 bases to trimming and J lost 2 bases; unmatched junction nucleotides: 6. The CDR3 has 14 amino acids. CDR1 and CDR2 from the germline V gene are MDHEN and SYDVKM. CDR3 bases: TGTGCCAGCCTAATTACAGGGGCCTACAATGAGCAGTTCTTC. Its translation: CASLITGAYNEQFF. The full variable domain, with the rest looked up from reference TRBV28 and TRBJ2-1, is DVKVTQSSRYLVKRTGEKVFLECVQDMDHENMFWYRQDPGLGLRLIYFSYDVKMKEKGDIPEGYSVSREKKERFSLILESASTNQTSMYLCASLITGAYNEQFFGPGTRLTVL.

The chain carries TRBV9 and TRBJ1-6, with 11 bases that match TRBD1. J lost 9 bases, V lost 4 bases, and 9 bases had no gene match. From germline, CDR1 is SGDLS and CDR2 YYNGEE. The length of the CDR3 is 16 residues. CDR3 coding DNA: TGTGCCAGCAGCCCGGGACAGGGGGTTTCAGGTTCACCCCTCCACTTT. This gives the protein CASSPGQGVSGSPLHF.